This T cell receptor (beta chain) was sequenced in a study of T cell responses to AZD1222 COVID-19 vaccine. Study-wide findings and caveats: Only six AZD1222 recipients tested seropositive at baseline. Elevations in Spike-specific TCR breadth and depth followed administration of two AZD1222 doses. Among spike-specific TCRs, nearly half reportedly target unmutated variant regions. Donors were mostly white British, more females; clonal diversity possibly underestimated.

Method: immunoSEQ multiplex PCR; TCRdb's copy keeps in-frame clones and lacks some. The table has over 75,000 clones, roughly 88% seen once. The CDR3 contains 15 residues. V dropped 3 bases and J dropped 6 bases, with 15 bases sitting between them. From germline, CDR1 is MDHEN and CDR2 SYDVKM. As concerns this clone: What it recognizes is unknown.

The origin of this receptor is an adult who received the AZD1222 COVID-19 vaccine. The specimen was peripheral blood, collected 28 days after the second AZD1222 dose. V usage is TRBV28 and J usage is TRBJ1-5; possible D gene TRBD1, 5 bases. CDR3 nucleotide sequence: TGTGCCAGCAGTTTTCAGGGAGGGACCAGTCAGCCCCAGCATTTT. It specifies CASSFQGGTSQPQHF.